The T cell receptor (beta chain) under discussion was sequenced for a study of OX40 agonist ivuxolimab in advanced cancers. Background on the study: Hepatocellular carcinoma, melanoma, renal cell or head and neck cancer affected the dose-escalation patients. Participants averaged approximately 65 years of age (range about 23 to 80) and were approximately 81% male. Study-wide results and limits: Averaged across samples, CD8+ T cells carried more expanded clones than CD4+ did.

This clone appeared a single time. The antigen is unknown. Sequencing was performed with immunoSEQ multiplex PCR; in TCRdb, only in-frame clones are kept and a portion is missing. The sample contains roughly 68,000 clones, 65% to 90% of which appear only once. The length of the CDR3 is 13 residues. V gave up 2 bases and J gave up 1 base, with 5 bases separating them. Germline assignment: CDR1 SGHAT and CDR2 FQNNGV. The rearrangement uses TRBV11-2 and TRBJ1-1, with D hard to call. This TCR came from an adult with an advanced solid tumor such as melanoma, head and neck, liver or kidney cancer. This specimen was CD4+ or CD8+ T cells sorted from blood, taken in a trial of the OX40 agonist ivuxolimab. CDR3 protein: CASSLQPNTEAFF. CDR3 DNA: TGTGCCAGCAGCTTACAACCGAACACTGAAGCTTTCTTT.